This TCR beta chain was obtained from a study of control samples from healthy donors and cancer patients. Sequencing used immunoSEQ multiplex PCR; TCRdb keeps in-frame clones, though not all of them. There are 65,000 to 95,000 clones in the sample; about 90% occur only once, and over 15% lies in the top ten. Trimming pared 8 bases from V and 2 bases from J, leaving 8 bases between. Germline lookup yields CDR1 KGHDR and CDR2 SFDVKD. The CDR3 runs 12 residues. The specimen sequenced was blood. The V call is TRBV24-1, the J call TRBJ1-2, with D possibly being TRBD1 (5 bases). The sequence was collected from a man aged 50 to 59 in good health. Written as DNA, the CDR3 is TGTGCCACCATTAAGGGGAACTATGGCTACACCTTC. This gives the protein CATIKGNYGYTF.